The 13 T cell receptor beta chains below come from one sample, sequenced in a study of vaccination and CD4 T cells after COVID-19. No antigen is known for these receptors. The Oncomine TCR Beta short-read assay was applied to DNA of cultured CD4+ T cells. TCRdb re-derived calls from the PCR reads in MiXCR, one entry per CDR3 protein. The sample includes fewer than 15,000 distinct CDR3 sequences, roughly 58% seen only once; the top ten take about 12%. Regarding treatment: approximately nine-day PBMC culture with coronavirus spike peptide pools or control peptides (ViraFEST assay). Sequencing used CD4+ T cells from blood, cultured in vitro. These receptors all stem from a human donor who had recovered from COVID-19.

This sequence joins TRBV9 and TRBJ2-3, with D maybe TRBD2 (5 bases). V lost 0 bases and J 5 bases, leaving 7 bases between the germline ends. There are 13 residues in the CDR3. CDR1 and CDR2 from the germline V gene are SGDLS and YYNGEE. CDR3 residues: CASSVGGRDTQYF. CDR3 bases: TGTGCCAGCAGCGTAGGAGGGCGAGATACGCAGTATTTT.

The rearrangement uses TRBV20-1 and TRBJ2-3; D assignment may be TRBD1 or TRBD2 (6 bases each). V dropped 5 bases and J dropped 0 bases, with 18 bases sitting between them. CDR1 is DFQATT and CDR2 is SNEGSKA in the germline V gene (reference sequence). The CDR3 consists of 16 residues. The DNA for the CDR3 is TGCAGTGCTGGAGGGGGTCTAGCTACTAGCACAGATACGCAGTATTTT. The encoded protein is CSAGGGLATSTDTQYF.

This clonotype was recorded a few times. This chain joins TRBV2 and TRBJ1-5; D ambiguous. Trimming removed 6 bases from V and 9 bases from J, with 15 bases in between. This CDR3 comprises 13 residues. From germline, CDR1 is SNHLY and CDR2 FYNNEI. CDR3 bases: TGTGCCAGCAGGATCGACACCCGATCGCCCCAGCATTTT. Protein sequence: CASRIDTRSPQHF.

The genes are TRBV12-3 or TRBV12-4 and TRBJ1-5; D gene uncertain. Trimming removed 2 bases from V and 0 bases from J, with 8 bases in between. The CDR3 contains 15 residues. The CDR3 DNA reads TGTGCCAGCAGTTTAAAGGGCGATAGCAATCAGCCCCAGCATTTT. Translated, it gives CASSLKGDSNQPQHF.

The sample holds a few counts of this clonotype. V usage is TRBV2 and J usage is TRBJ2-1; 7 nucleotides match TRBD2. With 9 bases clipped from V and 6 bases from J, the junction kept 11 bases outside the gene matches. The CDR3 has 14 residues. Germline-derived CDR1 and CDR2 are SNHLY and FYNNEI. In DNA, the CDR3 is TGTGCCAGTCTAACGGGACTATTCTCCAATGAGCAGTTCTTC. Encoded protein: CASLTGLFSNEQFF.

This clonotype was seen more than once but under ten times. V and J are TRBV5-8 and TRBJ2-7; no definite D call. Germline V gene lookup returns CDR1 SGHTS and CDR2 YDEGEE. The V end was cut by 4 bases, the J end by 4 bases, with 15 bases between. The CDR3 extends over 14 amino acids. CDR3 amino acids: CASSPRTALYEQYF. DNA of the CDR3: TGTGCCAGCAGCCCCCGGACGGCATTATACGAGCAGTACTTC.

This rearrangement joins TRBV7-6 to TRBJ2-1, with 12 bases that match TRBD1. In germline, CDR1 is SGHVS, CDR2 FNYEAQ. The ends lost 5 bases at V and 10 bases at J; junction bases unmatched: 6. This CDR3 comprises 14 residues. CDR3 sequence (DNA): TGTGCCAGCAGCACGGGACAGGGGGCCAACGAGCAGTTCTTC. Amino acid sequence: CASSTGQGANEQFF.

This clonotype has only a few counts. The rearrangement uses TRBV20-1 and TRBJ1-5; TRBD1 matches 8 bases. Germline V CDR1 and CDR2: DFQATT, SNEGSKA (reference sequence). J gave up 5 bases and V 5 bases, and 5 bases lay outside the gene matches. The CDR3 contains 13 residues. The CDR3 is CSARKQGDQPQHF. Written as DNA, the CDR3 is TGCAGTGCTCGTAAACAGGGGGATCAGCCCCAGCATTTT.

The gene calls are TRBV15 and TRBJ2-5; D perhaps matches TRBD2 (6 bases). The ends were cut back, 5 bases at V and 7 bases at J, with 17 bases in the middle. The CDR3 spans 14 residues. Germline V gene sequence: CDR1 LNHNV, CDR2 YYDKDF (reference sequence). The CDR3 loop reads CATSFNPGLPTQYF. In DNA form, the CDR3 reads TGTGCCACCAGCTTTAATCCGGGACTCCCGACCCAGTACTTC.

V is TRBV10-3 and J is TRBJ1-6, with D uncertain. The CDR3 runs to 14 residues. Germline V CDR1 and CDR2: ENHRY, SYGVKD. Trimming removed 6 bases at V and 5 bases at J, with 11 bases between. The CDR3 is CAISDGLNNSPLHF. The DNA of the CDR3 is TGTGCCATCAGCGACGGTTTGAATAATTCACCCCTCCACTTT.

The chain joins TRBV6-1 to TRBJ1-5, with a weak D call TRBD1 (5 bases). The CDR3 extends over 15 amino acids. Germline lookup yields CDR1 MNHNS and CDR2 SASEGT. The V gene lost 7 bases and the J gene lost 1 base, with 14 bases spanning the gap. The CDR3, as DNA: TGTGCCAGCAACAAAGGGACGGTCAGCAATCAGCCCCAGCATTTT. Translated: CASNKGTVSNQPQHF.

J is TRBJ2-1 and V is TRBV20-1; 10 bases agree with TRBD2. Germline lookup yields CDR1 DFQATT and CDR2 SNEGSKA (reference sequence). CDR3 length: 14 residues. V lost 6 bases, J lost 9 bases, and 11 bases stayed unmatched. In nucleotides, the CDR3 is TGCAGTGCGCCCCCCGGGGTAGCGGGGGGTGAGCAGTTCTTC. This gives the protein CSAPPGVAGGEQFF.

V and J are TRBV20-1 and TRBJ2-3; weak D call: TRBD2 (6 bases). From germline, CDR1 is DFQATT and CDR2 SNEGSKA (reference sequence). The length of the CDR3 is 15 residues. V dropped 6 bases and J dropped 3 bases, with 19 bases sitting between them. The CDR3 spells CSARRDSLRTDTQYF. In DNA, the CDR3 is TGCAGTGCCAGAAGGGACTCCCTGAGGACAGATACGCAGTATTTT.